This section outlines one TCR beta chain sequence together with its context. Its antigen is not known. This CDR3 is 16 amino acids long. V lost 7 bases to trimming and J lost 0 bases, with 18 bases between them. This specimen comes from a study of T-cell memory formation after mild COVID-19. With constant-segment primers, 5'RACE yielded cDNA libraries of TCR alpha and TCR beta that carried sample barcodes and UMIs. Via MiXCR, TCRdb re-called the 5' RACE reads, giving one row per CDR3 protein. The sample contains fewer than 550,000 distinct CDR3 sequences, about 20% of which appear only once. Study findings and constraints: Contracting CD4+ clones lay largely in CM and EM, with CD8+ ones residing in EMRA. The authors left the SARS-CoV-2 specificity of second-wave clones peaking on day 37 unconfirmed. CD4/CD8 balance held among clones contracting day 15 to 85, and later expanders leaned CD4+.

V usage is TRBV12-3 or TRBV12-4 and J usage is TRBJ1-1; D might be TRBD1 (6 bases). The sequence was obtained from an adult woman who had mild COVID-19 (a few samples of this study predate the infection). Cell type and time point are not known. The source material was PBMCs or a T cell subset sorted from them (not recorded which). This chain's CDR3 is CASTFGGGVLNTEAFF. The CDR3 bases are TGTGCCAGCACCTTTGGTGGGGGCGTCTTGAACACTGAAGCTTTCTTT.